This T cell receptor (beta chain) originates from a study of CXCR3-negative and CXCR3-positive naive CD8 T cells (dated by TCRdb to between 2017 and 2020). Context from the whole study: In total, 110 million to 150 million TRB reads were obtained, corresponding to roughly 1.5 +/- 0.3 million reads per library. The TRBV-TRBJ cluster analysis covered naive subsets from about five donors and memory cells from 3 donors. The diversity and physicochemical repertoire analyses included some 11 donors pooled from two independent experiments. Summary of the overall study and its limitations: CXCR3 expression partially decreased after cryopreservation, so most assays used freshly isolated PBMCs. TRB CDR3s from CXCR3-positive naive cells showed higher hydrophobicity (lower Kidera factor 4), lower energy, and higher strength and volume indices than CXCR3-negative naive cells. Similar TRBV-TRBJ usage was shown by naive CXCR3-negative and CXCR3-positive cells from the same donor, whereas distinct patterns were shown by memory cells. Because surface CD5, which is linked to self-reactivity in mice, was comparable between the naive subsets, TCR interaction strength was also inferred from TRB CDR3 physicochemical properties. Both naive subsets had comparably high repertoire diversity, while memory CD8+ T cells had much lower repertoire diversity.

Each CD8+ T cell subset was flow-sorted in triplicate, and 300,000 or so cells per subset were placed directly into RLT lysis buffer. To keep memory contaminants out, a stringent definition of naive CD8+ T cells was applied: CD45RO-CCR7+CD27+CD95-. Using standard density gradient centrifugation, peripheral blood mononuclear cells were isolated from buffy coats. Naive CXCR3-negative and CXCR3-positive CD8+ T cells were flow-sorted on a FACSAria III. An RNeasy Mini Kit was used to extract total RNA from the sorted cells. The listed sequencing device is NextSeq 550. The Human TCR Profiling Kit (MiLaboratory) was used to prepare UMI-labeled 5' RACE TRB cDNA libraries. cDNA synthesis used the entire amount of extracted RNA, and PCR amplification then used the entire amount of cDNA produced. Libraries were prepared in parallel using an identical number of PCR cycles. In the paper's pipeline: With a minimum of two reads required per UMI, MIGEC and MiXCR pulled out about 54,000 +/- 9,700 unique UMI-labeled TRB cDNA molecules from each library. An average of approximately 40,000 +/- 10,000 functional in-frame TRB CDR3 nucleotide clonotypes without stop codons was found per library. After each sample was downsampled to 5000 UMI-labeled TRB molecules, VDJtools was used to calculate diversity metrics such as normalized Shannon-Wiener and Chao1. VDJtools computed clonotype-size-weighted physicochemical properties of the central five CDR3 residues: interaction energy, strength, volume and Kidera factor 4. Each entry corresponds to one CDR3 protein sequence from reads that TCRdb reprocessed, and DNA is not given. The V and J calls reflect TCRdb's pipeline rather than the authors' work. The sample table on file contains over 100,000 distinct CDR3 sequences. The ten largest clones take up approximately 0.29% of the sample.

Concerning this clonotype: The antigen this receptor binds is unknown.

This clonotype was obtained from a human donor in good health. Some clones in this sample may be carry-over from other donors' samples. What was sequenced was naive CXCR3- CD8+ T cells from blood. The sample's cell subset or site label is to be understood as: CD45RO-CCR7+CD27+CD95- naive CD8+ T cells lacking CXCR3 (TNR3-).

The CDR3 protein sequence reads: CASSEGQGIANYGYTF. Recombination joined TRBV2 with TRBJ1-2; TCRdb picks TRBD1, but there is no DNA to check that call. The cysteine opens and the phenylalanine closes a CDR3 of 16 amino acids. DNA is not recorded here. The germline V gene sets CDR1 to SNHLY and CDR2 to FYNNEI.